The 28 T cell receptor beta chains below come from one sample, sequenced in a study of cytomegalovirus exposure and HLA in healthy donors. The PCR ran on 60 Vbeta and 13 Jbeta primers. The assay was immunoSEQ multiplex PCR, and TCRdb's table has in-frame clones only and misses some. This table has about 140,000 clones, roughly 80% appearing once. The sequencing input was PBMCs. The receptors stem from a female donor in good health and CMV-seronegative.

This chain connects TRBV13 to TRBJ2-7, with 8 bases identical to TRBD1. Germline V gene data show CDR1 as PRHDT and CDR2 as FYEKMQ (reference sequence). With 5 bases clipped from V and 3 bases from J, the junction kept 6 bases outside the gene matches. The CDR3 is 14 residues long. In DNA, the CDR3 is TGTGCCAGCAGCACACAGGGACAGGTCTACGAGCAGTACTTC. It codes for CASSTQGQVYEQYF.

The chain uses TRBV6-4 and TRBJ2-2; D perhaps matches TRBD2 (5 bases). Germline CDR1 is MRHNA and CDR2 is SNTAGT. CDR3 length: 15 amino acids. Trimming removed 4 bases from V and 4 bases from J, with 13 bases in between. The DNA of the CDR3 is TGTGCCAGCAGTGTTGAGGGCCTGAGCACCGGGGAGCTGTTTTTT. Its translation: CASSVEGLSTGELFF.

The V gene is TRBV2, the J gene TRBJ1-1, with 8 bases lining up with TRBD1. Germline values: CDR1 SNHLY, CDR2 FYNNEI. The V and J ends lost 7 bases and 1 base, in that order; junction bases with no gene match: 14. The CDR3 is made up of 17 amino acids. The CDR3 DNA reads TGTGCCAGCAATAAGGGTCAGGGGGCATCTAGGAACACTGAAGCTTTCTTT. The encoded protein is CASNKGQGASRNTEAFF.

The V call is TRBV13, the J call TRBJ1-1; 10 positions match TRBD1. Trimming took 1 base from V and 3 from J; bases not matched to a gene: 2. This CDR3 region has 15 residues. Germline loops: CDR1 PRHDT, CDR2 FYEKMQ (reference sequence). Here the CDR3 reads CASSLEDRGYTEAFF. DNA for the CDR3: TGTGCCAGCAGCTTAGAGGACAGGGGGTACACTGAAGCTTTCTTT.

This chain connects TRBV6-1 to TRBJ2-5; D unresolved. Germline V gene data show CDR1 as MNHNS and CDR2 as SASEGT. V shed 2 bases and J shed 0 bases, with 7 bases lying between them. The CDR3 contains 14 residues. The chain's CDR3 is CASSEWADQETQYF. The CDR3 coding sequence is TGTGCCAGCAGTGAATGGGCAGACCAAGAGACCCAGTACTTC.

The chain uses TRBV29-1 and TRBJ2-7; TRBD1 agrees at 8 bases. With 3 bases clipped from V and 2 bases from J, the junction kept 0 bases outside the gene matches. This CDR3 is 12 amino acids long. In germline, CDR1 is SQVTM, CDR2 ANQGSEA. CDR3 nucleotide sequence: TGCAGCGTTGAGGACAGGGCCTACGAGCAGTACTTC. This translates into CSVEDRAYEQYF.

This clone was observed a handful of times. The chain couples TRBV4-1 to TRBJ1-1; D gene unclear. CDR3 length: 14 residues. Germline V CDR1 and CDR2: MGHRA, YSYEKL. The germline V and J ends were trimmed by 1 base and 4 bases, with 10 bases remaining between them. The chain's CDR3 is CASSQGYYSTEAFF. The CDR3 nucleotides are TGCGCCAGCAGCCAAGGATACTATTCCACTGAAGCTTTCTTT.

This clone was counted a single time. V and J are TRBV28 and TRBJ2-7; D is undetermined. CDR3 length equals 14 residues. V shed 1 base and J shed 1 base, with 8 bases lying between them. From germline, CDR1 is MDHEN and CDR2 SYDVKM. In DNA, the CDR3 is TGTGCCAGCAGTTTATCCGCCAGGTCCTACGAGCAGTACTTC. Translated, it gives CASSLSARSYEQYF. The complete variable domain, with remaining parts taken from reference TRBV28 and TRBJ2-7, reads DVKVTQSSRYLVKRTGEKVFLECVQDMDHENMFWYRQDPGLGLRLIYFSYDVKMKEKGDIPEGYSVSREKKERFSLILESASTNQTSMYLCASSLSARSYEQYFGPGTRLTVT.

The chain links TRBV27 to TRBJ1-1, with TRBD1 matching over 8 bases. V shed 5 bases, J shed 6 bases, and the junction held 14 bases outside the gene matches. CDR3 size: 16 residues. The germline gives CDR1 MNHEY, CDR2 SMNVEV (reference sequence). The CDR3 sequence: CASSAERTGRSPEAFF. The CDR3 nucleotides read TGTGCCAGCAGTGCAGAACGGACAGGGAGGAGCCCTGAAGCTTTCTTT.

This chain joins TRBV29-1 and TRBJ1-1, with 10 bases fitting TRBD1. Germline V gene sequence: CDR1 SQVTM, CDR2 ANQGSEA. V dropped 5 bases and J dropped 0; count of bases not matched to a gene: 21. The CDR3 is 20 residues long. The CDR3 loop is CSVWVPRGTGTGVVNTEAFF. The CDR3 DNA reads TGCAGCGTTTGGGTCCCGCGGGGAACCGGGACAGGGGTTGTGAACACTGAAGCTTTCTTT.

V and J are TRBV29-1 and TRBJ2-1; 11 bases agree with TRBD2. The CDR3 totals 18 residues. Germline V gives CDR1 SQVTM, CDR2 ANQGSEA. Trimming took 3 bases from V and 2 from J; bases not matched to a gene: 12. DNA for the CDR3: TGCAGCGTTGATCCCGGGACTAGCGGAGGAAGGCCCTACAATGAGCAGTTCTTC. It yields the protein CSVDPGTSGGRPYNEQFF.

This clone was observed a few times. This sequence joins TRBV10-3 and TRBJ1-2; 7 nucleotides agree with TRBD1. Per germline, CDR1 ENHRY and CDR2 SYGVKD. With V trimmed by 3 bases and J by 4 bases, 5 bases remained unmatched. The CDR3 loop spans 14 amino acids. CDR3 sequence: CAISDPTGSYGYTF. Written as DNA, the CDR3 is TGTGCCATCAGTGACCCGACAGGGTCCTATGGCTACACCTTC.

The V and J genes are TRBV28 and TRBJ1-2, with D tentatively TRBD1 (6 bases). This CDR3 has 15 residues. Germline V gene data show CDR1 as MDHEN and CDR2 as SYDVKM. V was trimmed by 6 bases and J by 3 bases, leaving 17 bases between them. The CDR3 DNA reads as TGTGCCAGCAGCCCTCCCCAGGGGACCTACTATGGCTACACCTTC. Its translation is CASSPPQGTYYGYTF.

V and J are TRBV28 and TRBJ1-2; 10 bases match TRBD1. The CDR3 has 12 amino acids. Germline assignment: CDR1 MDHEN and CDR2 SYDVKM. The ends lost 6 bases at V and 12 bases at J; junction bases unmatched: 7. The CDR3 nucleotides are TGTGCCAGCAGAGGGACAGGGGAAGTGAACACCTTC. Protein sequence: CASRGTGEVNTF.

The chain couples TRBV14 to TRBJ1-1; D uncertain. The CDR3 is made up of 14 amino acids. Per the germline V gene, CDR1 is SGHDN and CDR2 is FVKESK. The ends were cut back, 0 bases at V and 1 base at J, with 6 bases in the middle. CDR3 in amino acids: CASSQETENTEAFF. DNA for the CDR3: TGTGCCAGCAGCCAAGAAACAGAGAACACTGAAGCTTTCTTT.

The V gene is TRBV6-1, the J gene TRBJ1-1, with D unresolved. V shed 3 bases and J shed 1 base, with 6 bases lying between them. This CDR3 region has 13 residues. CDR1 MNHNS and CDR2 SASEGT come from the germline V gene. This chain's CDR3 is CASSDGGNTEAFF. CDR3 in DNA: TGTGCCAGCAGTGATGGAGGGAACACTGAAGCTTTCTTT.

This clone was observed a handful of times. The chain joins TRBV2 to TRBJ1-5; D is unresolved. The V end lost 6 bases, the J end lost 5 bases, and 11 bases lay between the germline ends. In germline, CDR1 is SNHLY, CDR2 FYNNEI. The CDR3 has 13 amino acids. The CDR3 spells CASRELRDQPQHF. The CDR3 DNA reads as TGTGCCAGCAGGGAGCTGAGGGATCAGCCCCAGCATTTT.

To note about this clone: The sample has other DNA sequences that encode this CDR3 too. This chain joins TRBV5-1 and TRBJ2-7, with a tentative D call TRBD1 (6 bases). Germline lookup yields CDR1 SGHRS and CDR2 YFSETQ. The V gene lost 3 bases and the J gene lost 0 bases, with 10 bases spanning the gap. The CDR3 has 14 residues. CDR3 in amino acids: CASSSRDTSYEQYF. Written as DNA, the CDR3 is TGCGCCAGCAGCTCCCGGGACACCTCCTACGAGCAGTACTTC.

Written as DNA, the CDR3 is TGTGCCAGCAGCCGAGTAGCGGAGGGCACAGATACGCAGTATTTT. This codes for CASSRVAEGTDTQYF. The chain uses TRBV11-3 and TRBJ2-3, with D perhaps TRBD2 (6 bases). V shed 5 bases and J shed 1 base, with 13 bases lying between them. CDR3 length equals 15 residues. Germline CDR1 is SGHNT and CDR2 is YENEEA.

The chain combines TRBV27 with TRBJ1-1; possibly TRBD1 for D (5 bases). Trimming cost V 1 base and J 1 base, with 10 bases left between them. The CDR3 is made up of 15 amino acids. Germline CDR1 is MNHEY and CDR2 is SMNVEV (reference sequence). The CDR3 DNA sequence: TGTGCCAGCAGTTTATTCGGGGGTAAGAACACTGAAGCTTTCTTT. It is translated as CASSLFGGKNTEAFF.

The rearrangement links TRBV7-9 to TRBJ1-1; D remains unclear. This CDR3 is 14 amino acids long. V lost 1 base, J lost 1 base, and 7 bases lay in between. CDR1 and CDR2 from the germline V gene are SEHNR and FQNEAQ (reference sequence). DNA for the CDR3: TGTGCCAGCAGCTTAGAAGAGGGGAACACTGAAGCTTTCTTT. It specifies CASSLEEGNTEAFF.

The V call is TRBV29-1, the J call TRBJ1-2; D is unresolved. With 6 bases removed from V and 6 bases from J, the gap between germline ends came to 14 bases. CDR1 and CDR2 from the germline V gene are SQVTM and ANQGSEA. This CDR3 comprises 12 residues. CDR3 nucleotide sequence: TGCAGCGTGGGCCGTGAGCACGATGGCTACACCTTC. Its protein is CSVGREHDGYTF.

The rearrangement joins TRBV5-8 to TRBJ1-5; D uncertain. The length of the CDR3 is 15 residues. Trimming took off 4 bases at V and 3 bases at J, with 14 bases between the two ends. Germline loops: CDR1 SGHTS, CDR2 YDEGEE. The CDR3 DNA reads as TGTGCCAGCAGCCGTGATGGCGGGTACAATCAGCCCCAGCATTTT. Its translation: CASSRDGGYNQPQHF.

The J gene is TRBJ2-7, the V gene TRBV4-1; 9 bases line up with TRBD2. The CDR3 length is 17 residues. Germline V gives CDR1 MGHRA, CDR2 YSYEKL. J was trimmed by 2 bases and V by 0 bases; bases with no gene match: 8. CDR3 in DNA: TGCGCCAGCAGCCAAGAGGGGACTAGCTCCCTAACCTACGAGCAGTACTTC. The encoded protein is CASSQEGTSSLTYEQYF.

V is TRBV12-5 and J is TRBJ2-7; D ambiguous. The ends were cut back, 7 bases at V and 0 bases at J, with 13 bases in the middle. This CDR3 is 14 amino acids long. Germline CDR1 reads LGHNT; CDR2 reads FRNRAP. The CDR3 nucleotides are TGTGCTAGTGTTCACAGTTGGGTCTCCTACGAGCAGTACTTC. This sequence encodes CASVHSWVSYEQYF.

This rearrangement joins TRBV18 to TRBJ1-1; D perhaps matches TRBD1 (6 bases). The CDR3 sequence is 15 residues long. The germline V gene encodes CDR1 KGHSH and CDR2 LQKENI. V lost 4 bases to trimming and J lost 5 bases, with 17 bases between them. CDR3 coding DNA: TGTGCCAGCTCACTCTCCGGGACATTGGGTACTGAAGCTTTCTTT. It is translated as CASSLSGTLGTEAFF.

The V gene is TRBV5-1, the J gene TRBJ1-4, with 9 bases lining up with TRBD1. The CDR3 is made up of 14 amino acids. Per the germline V gene, CDR1 is SGHRS and CDR2 is YFSETQ. V trimming: 2 bases; J trimming: 12 bases; junction bases outside the gene matches: 8. As DNA, the CDR3 is TGCGCCAGCAGCTTCGGACAGGGGATGGAGGAACTGTTTTTT. Amino acid sequence: CASSFGQGMEELFF. Looking up the rest from reference TRBV5-1 and TRBJ1-4 gives the full variable domain: KAGVTQTPRYLIKTRGQQVTLSCSPISGHRSVSWYQQTPGQGLQFLFEYFSETQRNKGNFPGRFSGRQFSNSRSEMNVSTLELGDSALYLCASSFGQGMEELFFGSGTQLSVL.

The CDR3 reads CASSLALQSYEQYF. CDR3 nucleotide sequence: TGCGCCAGCAGCTTGGCCCTACAGAGCTACGAGCAGTACTTC. V gene TRBV5-1 combines with J gene TRBJ2-7; unclear D gene. This CDR3 is 14 amino acids long. V lost 0 bases, J lost 3 bases, and 10 bases lay in between. Germline loops: CDR1 SGHRS, CDR2 YFSETQ. Full variable domain (missing parts from reference TRBV5-1 and TRBJ2-7): KAGVTQTPRYLIKTRGQQVTLSCSPISGHRSVSWYQQTPGQGLQFLFEYFSETQRNKGNFPGRFSGRQFSNSRSEMNVSTLELGDSALYLCASSLALQSYEQYFGPGTRLTVT.